A single sample is the source of the 13 T cell receptor beta chains below, sequenced in a study of blood T cell repertoires in COVID-19. The assay was immunoSEQ multiplex PCR, and TCRdb's table has in-frame clones only and misses some. Among 90,000 or so clones listed, less than 95% were seen once. Sequenced input: peripheral blood. Receptors originate from a man younger than 35 with COVID-19, enrolled during active disease.

The V and J genes are TRBV20-1 and TRBJ2-7; D is unresolved. Germline values: CDR1 DFQATT, CDR2 SNEGSKA (reference sequence). There are 13 residues in the CDR3. V lost 3 bases and J 4 bases, leaving 13 bases between the germline ends. The chain's CDR3 is CSASSLTLYEQYF. The CDR3 DNA is TGCAGTGCTAGTTCACTAACCCTTTACGAGCAGTACTTC.

V and J are TRBV7-2 and TRBJ1-1; 8 bases are a match to TRBD1. Per the germline V gene, CDR1 is SGHTA and CDR2 is FQGNSA. This CDR3 is 13 amino acids long. V lost 4 bases and J lost 5; bases outside the gene matches: 3. The CDR3 is CASSSDRETEAFF. CDR3 coding DNA: TGTGCCAGCAGCTCGGACAGGGAAACTGAAGCTTTCTTT.

The rearrangement links TRBV13 to TRBJ2-7, with 12 bases fitting TRBD2. CDR1 is PRHDT and CDR2 is FYEKMQ in the germline V gene (reference sequence). The V gene end was trimmed by 5 bases and the J gene end by 5 bases; junction bases not matched to a gene: 7. The CDR3 consists of 15 residues. Here the CDR3 reads CASSPTSGGIDEQYF. The CDR3 DNA reads TGTGCCAGCAGCCCTACTAGCGGGGGGATCGACGAGCAGTACTTC.

The V call is TRBV5-4, the J call TRBJ1-1; D might be TRBD1 (5 bases). The CDR3 length is 15 residues. Trimming took off 1 base at V and 4 bases at J, with 14 bases between the two ends. Per the germline V gene, CDR1 is SGHNT and CDR2 is YYREEE (reference sequence). CDR3 coding DNA: TGTGCCAGCAGCTTGTACGGGACCGGGGGCACTGAAGCTTTCTTT. This translates into CASSLYGTGGTEAFF. Full variable domain (remainder filled in from reference TRBV5-4 and TRBJ1-1): ETGVTQSPTHLIKTRGQQVTLRCSSQSGHNTVSWYQQALGQGPQFIFQYYREEENGRGNFPPRFSGLQFPNYSSELNVNALELDDSALYLCASSLYGTGGTEAFFGQGTRLTVV.

The V and J genes are TRBV19 and TRBJ1-2; 7 bases map to TRBD1. Germline loops: CDR1 LNHDA, CDR2 SQIVND (reference sequence). Trimming took 5 bases from V and 4 from J; bases not matched to a gene: 10. The CDR3 consists of 15 residues. CDR3 region: CASSPGQEELYGYTF. CDR3 DNA: TGTGCCAGTAGTCCCGGACAGGAGGAGCTCTATGGCTACACCTTC. Full variable domain (outside the CDR3, taken from reference TRBV19 and TRBJ1-2): DGGITQSPKYLFRKEGQNVTLSCEQNLNHDAMYWYRQDPGQGLRLIYYSQIVNDFQKGDIAEGYSVSREKKESFPLTVTSAQKNPTAFYLCASSPGQEELYGYTFGSGTRLTVV.

The chain has TRBV27 and TRBJ2-7, with 9 bases that match TRBD1. This CDR3 spans 14 amino acids. Germline trimming cut 2 bases from V and 3 bases from J; bases unmatched to any gene: 2. Germline V lookup: CDR1 MNHEY, CDR2 SMNVEV (reference sequence). Here the CDR3 reads CASSLMGQGYEQYF. The DNA for the CDR3 is TGTGCCAGCAGTTTAATGGGACAGGGCTACGAGCAGTACTTC.

In its sample, this clone was seen once. The chain joins TRBV5-4 to TRBJ1-1; 7 bases fit TRBD1. Germline values: CDR1 SGHNT, CDR2 YYREEE (reference sequence). The length of the CDR3 is 13 residues. The V and J ends lost 1 base and 6 bases, in that order; junction bases with no gene match: 3. The CDR3 sequence is CASSLTGAPEAFF. The CDR3 DNA sequence: TGTGCCAGCAGCTTGACAGGGGCACCTGAAGCTTTCTTT.

The chain joins TRBV19 to TRBJ2-5, with 7 bases fitting TRBD1. With 8 bases clipped from V and 4 bases from J, the junction kept 7 bases outside the gene matches. This CDR3 has 13 amino acids. Per the germline V gene, CDR1 is LNHDA and CDR2 is SQIVND (reference sequence). CDR3 DNA sequence: TGTGCCAGTCAACAGGGGTGGGGAGAGACCCAGTACTTC. This gives the protein CASQQGWGETQYF.

V and J are TRBV7-9 and TRBJ2-7; 7 nucleotides match TRBD2. The trim removed 5 bases at V and 0 bases at J, leaving 10 bases unmatched. Germline-derived CDR1 and CDR2 are SEHNR and FQNEAQ (reference sequence). The CDR3 totals 16 residues. CDR3 amino acids: CASSVWAGESSYEQYF. The CDR3 DNA sequence: TGTGCCAGCAGCGTCTGGGCGGGAGAAAGCTCCTACGAGCAGTACTTC.

The rearrangement joins TRBV9 to TRBJ1-5; a weak D match, TRBD1 (6 bases). V lost 4 bases and J 3 bases, leaving 14 bases between the germline ends. The CDR3 totals 15 residues. Germline V gene data show CDR1 as SGDLS and CDR2 as YYNGEE. This CDR3 is CASSYTGFPNQPQHF. The CDR3 DNA is TGTGCCAGCAGCTACACAGGGTTTCCCAATCAGCCCCAGCATTTT.

This clone was seen only a few times. V usage is TRBV18 and J usage is TRBJ1-4; possible D gene TRBD1, 5 bases. From germline, CDR1 is KGHSH and CDR2 LQKENI. This CDR3 region has 16 residues. The ends were cut back, 4 bases at V and 4 bases at J, with 16 bases in the middle. The CDR3 region is CASSQTLDRFNEKLFF. CDR3 sequence (DNA): TGTGCCAGCTCACAAACCCTCGACAGATTTAATGAAAAACTGTTTTTT.

V is TRBV7-9 and J is TRBJ2-1; 9 nucleotides align to TRBD2. This CDR3 region has 15 residues. Losses at the gene ends were 3 bases for V and 8 bases for J; bases not matched to a gene: 8. Germline CDR1 reads SEHNR; CDR2 reads FQNEAQ (reference sequence). CDR3 amino acids: CASSLVASGNYEQFF. DNA for the CDR3: TGTGCCAGCAGCTTGGTCGCTAGCGGGAACTATGAGCAGTTCTTC.

The V call is TRBV3-1 (or the pseudogene TRBV3-2), the J call TRBJ2-7; D perhaps matches TRBD1 (6 bases). V lost 1 base and J 4 bases, leaving 17 bases between the germline ends. CDR1 is LGHDT, CDR2 YNNKEL, per germline (reference sequence). The CDR3 length is 16 residues. CDR3 loop: CASSQGTGTQSYEQYF. CDR3 in DNA: TGTGCCAGCAGCCAAGGGACCGGGACACAATCATACGAGCAGTACTTC.